This T cell receptor beta chain was documented in a study of shared clonotypes between healthy human individuals. Genomic DNA from each subset was divided evenly over several immunoSEQ plates. Some clones are missing from TCRdb's copy, which holds only in-frame ones; the method was immunoSEQ multiplex PCR. The sample shows 1.6 million or so clones, 95% to 97% of them seen only once. Sequencing used naive CD4+ T cells sorted from blood. Subset indicated: CD45RA+ positively selected. The sequence was collected from a man aged 30 to 45 in good health.

The CDR3 bases are TGTGCCAGCTCACCCCGGGACAGGGACCTTAACTATGGCTACACCTTC. Its protein is CASSPRDRDLNYGYTF. V and J are TRBV18 and TRBJ1-2; 9 bases map to TRBD1. CDR1 is KGHSH, CDR2 LQKENI, per germline. V lost 3 bases, J lost 1 base, and 6 bases stayed unmatched. This CDR3 comprises 16 residues.